A selection of T cell receptor beta chains follows, all from one sample in a study of monozygotic twins with cystic fibrosis. The assay was immunoSEQ multiplex PCR, and TCRdb's table has in-frame clones only and misses some. Of tens of thousands of clones in the sample, approximately 97% were seen once. What was sequenced was blood. These receptor sequences come from a girl aged 5-17 years with cystic fibrosis. Both conserved end residues are part of each CDR3. A D gene is named only where the DNA matches it firmly.

V gene,J gene,D gene,CDR3 protein
TRBV7-9,TRBJ2-1,TRBD1,CASRIGQGANTGEFF
TRBV27,TRBJ1-1,TRBD1,CASSLSPDRANTEAFF
TRBV28,TRBJ1-1,.,CASTGKGGLEAFF
TRBV27,TRBJ1-2,.,CASSRAGIRANYGYTF
TRBV5-1,TRBJ2-1,.,CASSLGDLGDEQFF
TRBV5-4,TRBJ2-7,.,CASSLSPGSYEQYF
TRBV5-4,TRBJ1-1,.,CASSLASTEAFF
TRBV27,TRBJ2-2,TRBD1,CASSPLDRGTGELFF
TRBV5-4,TRBJ2-3,TRBD2,CASRLAAQDTQYF
TRBV27,TRBJ1-2,.,CASSPSGHVYGYTF
TRBV29-1,TRBJ1-1,.,CSGLLNTEAFF
TRBV5-1,TRBJ2-5,.,CASSSGSQETQYF
TRBV7-2,TRBJ2-2,.,CASSLVGGVTGELFF
TRBV29-1,TRBJ2-1,.,CSVKLVDEQFF
TRBV18,TRBJ1-2,.,CASSVDGLYGYTF
TRBV28,TRBJ2-3,.,CASRNLADTQYF
TRBV7-9,TRBJ2-2,.,CASRPEKAPGELFF
TRBV2,TRBJ2-1,.,CASSWGLAGSYNEQFF
TRBV15,TRBJ1-3,.,CATSRGSGNTIYF
TRBV6-5,TRBJ1-5,.,CASSYGPSNQPQHF
TRBV6-5,TRBJ1-2,.,CASSKGQGRSGYTF
TRBV5-1,TRBJ2-1,TRBD2,CASSLYSGPYNEQFF
TRBV5-1,TRBJ2-1,TRBD1,CASNHRGRPDEQFF
TRBV6-1,TRBJ1-3,TRBD1,CASRGTGGHTIYF
TRBV5-1,TRBJ2-2,.,CASRSGLDTGELFF
TRBV6-1,TRBJ1-5,.,CASKEGPGQPQHF
TRBV27,TRBJ2-7,.,CASSSPSAHYEQYF
TRBV5-1,TRBJ2-3,.,CASSLSTDTQYF
TRBV28,TRBJ2-7,TRBD2,CASSSLAGGEYEQYF
TRBV6-5,TRBJ1-1,TRBD1,CASRPLTGEYTEAFF
TRBV7-8,TRBJ2-7,.,CASSPRDDSLDEQYF
TRBV4-1,TRBJ2-1,.,CASRLGEAARNEQFF
TRBV25-1,TRBJ1-2,.,CASSGPLQARGYGYTF
TRBV7-2,TRBJ2-1,TRBD1,CASRSGTGQFF
TRBV5-4,TRBJ1-3,.,CASSFGNTIYF
TRBV2,TRBJ1-2,.,CASSEGAGYTF
TRBV28,TRBJ2-5,TRBD2,CASSGLAVGETQYF
TRBV30,TRBJ2-1,TRBD2,CAWSRQGLGSSEQFF
TRBV11-2,TRBJ2-3,.,CASSLEYSTDTQYF
TRBV6-1,TRBJ1-5,.,CASSPGGNQPQHF
TRBV29-1,TRBJ2-6,TRBD1,CSVEGQGAGANVLTF